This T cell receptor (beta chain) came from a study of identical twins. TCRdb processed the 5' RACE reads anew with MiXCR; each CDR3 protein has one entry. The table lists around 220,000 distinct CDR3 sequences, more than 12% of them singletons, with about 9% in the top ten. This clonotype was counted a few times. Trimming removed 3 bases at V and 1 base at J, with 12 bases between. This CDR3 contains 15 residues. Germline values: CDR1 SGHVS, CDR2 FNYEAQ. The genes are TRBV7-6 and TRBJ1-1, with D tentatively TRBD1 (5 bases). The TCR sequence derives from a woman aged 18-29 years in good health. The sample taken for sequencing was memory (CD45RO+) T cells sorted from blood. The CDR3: CASSFQPGRNTEAFF. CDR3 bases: TGTGCCAGCAGCTTTCAACCGGGACGGAACACTGAAGCTTTCTTT.